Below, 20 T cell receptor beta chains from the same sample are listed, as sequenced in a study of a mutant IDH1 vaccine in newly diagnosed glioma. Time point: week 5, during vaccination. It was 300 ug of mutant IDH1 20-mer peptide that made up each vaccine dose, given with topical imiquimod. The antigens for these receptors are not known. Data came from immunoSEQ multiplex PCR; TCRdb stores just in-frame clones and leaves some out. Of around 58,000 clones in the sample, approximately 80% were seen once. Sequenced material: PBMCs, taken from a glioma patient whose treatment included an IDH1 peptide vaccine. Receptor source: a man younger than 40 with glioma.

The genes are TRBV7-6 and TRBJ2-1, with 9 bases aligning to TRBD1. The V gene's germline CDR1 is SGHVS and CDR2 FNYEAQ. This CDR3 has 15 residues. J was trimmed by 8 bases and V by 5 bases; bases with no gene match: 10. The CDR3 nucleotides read TGTGCCAGCAGCCCCGAGGGACAGGGTGCCCATGAGCAGTTCTTC. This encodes CASSPEGQGAHEQFF. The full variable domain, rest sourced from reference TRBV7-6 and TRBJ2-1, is GAGVSQSPRYKVTKRGQDVALRCDPISGHVSLYWYRQALGQGPEFLTYFNYEAQQDKSGLPNDRFSAERPEGSISTLTIQRTEQRDSAMYRCASSPEGQGAHEQFFGPGTRLTVL.

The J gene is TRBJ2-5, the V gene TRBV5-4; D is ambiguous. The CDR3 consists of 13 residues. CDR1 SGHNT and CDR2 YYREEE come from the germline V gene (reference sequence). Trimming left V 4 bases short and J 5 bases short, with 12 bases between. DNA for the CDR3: TGTGCCAGCAGCCTTAGGGATTCGGAGACCCAGTACTTC. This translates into CASSLRDSETQYF.

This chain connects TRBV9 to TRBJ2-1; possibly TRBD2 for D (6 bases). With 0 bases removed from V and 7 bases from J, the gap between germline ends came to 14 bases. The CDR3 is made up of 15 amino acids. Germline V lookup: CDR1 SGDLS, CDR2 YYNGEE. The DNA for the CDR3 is TGTGCCAGCAGCGTAGCGGGCCGGAGGGGTAATGAGCAGTTCTTC. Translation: CASSVAGRRGNEQFF.

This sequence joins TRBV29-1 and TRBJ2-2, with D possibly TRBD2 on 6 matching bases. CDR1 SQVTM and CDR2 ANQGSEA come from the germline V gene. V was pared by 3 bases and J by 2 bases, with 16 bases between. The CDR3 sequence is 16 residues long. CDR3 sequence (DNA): TGCAGCGTTGAGGGTGGGGACTCTAATAACACCGGGGAGCTGTTTTTT. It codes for CSVEGGDSNNTGELFF.

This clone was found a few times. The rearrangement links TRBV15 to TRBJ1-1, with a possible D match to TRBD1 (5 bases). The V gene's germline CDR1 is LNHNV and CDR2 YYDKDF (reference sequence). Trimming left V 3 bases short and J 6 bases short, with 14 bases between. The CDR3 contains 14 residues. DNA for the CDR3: TGTGCCACCAGCAGGGGCCCGGTGGGGGCTGAAGCTTTCTTT. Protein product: CATSRGPVGAEAFF.

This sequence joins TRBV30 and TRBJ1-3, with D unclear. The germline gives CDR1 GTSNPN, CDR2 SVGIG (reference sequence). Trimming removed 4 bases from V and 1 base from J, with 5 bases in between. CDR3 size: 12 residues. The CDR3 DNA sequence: TGTGCCTGGAAGGCTTCTGGAAACACCATATATTTT. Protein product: CAWKASGNTIYF.

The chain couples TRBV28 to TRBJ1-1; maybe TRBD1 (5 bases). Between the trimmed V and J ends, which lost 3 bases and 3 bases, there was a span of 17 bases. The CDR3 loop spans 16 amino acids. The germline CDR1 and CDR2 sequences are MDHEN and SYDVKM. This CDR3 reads CASSFWGNSGDTEAFF. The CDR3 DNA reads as TGTGCCAGCAGTTTTTGGGGGAATAGCGGTGACACTGAAGCTTTCTTT.

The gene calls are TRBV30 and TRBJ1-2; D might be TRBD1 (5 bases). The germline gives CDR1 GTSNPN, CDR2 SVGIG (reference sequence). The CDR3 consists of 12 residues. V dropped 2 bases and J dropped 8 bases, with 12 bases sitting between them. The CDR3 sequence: CAWSSTVWGYTF. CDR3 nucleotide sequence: TGTGCCTGGAGTTCGACAGTGTGGGGCTACACCTTC.

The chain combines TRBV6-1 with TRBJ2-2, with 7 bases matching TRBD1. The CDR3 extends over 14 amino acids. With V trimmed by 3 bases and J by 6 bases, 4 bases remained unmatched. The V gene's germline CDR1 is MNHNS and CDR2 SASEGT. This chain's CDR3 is CASSEGQYAGELFF. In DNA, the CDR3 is TGTGCCAGCAGTGAGGGACAGTACGCCGGGGAGCTGTTTTTT.

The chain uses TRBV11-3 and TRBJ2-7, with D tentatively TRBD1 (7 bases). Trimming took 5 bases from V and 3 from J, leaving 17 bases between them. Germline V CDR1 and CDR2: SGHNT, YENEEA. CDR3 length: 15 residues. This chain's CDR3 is CASSLRPGGLYEQYF. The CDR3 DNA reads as TGTGCCAGCAGCCTCAGGCCAGGGGGGCTCTACGAGCAGTACTTC.

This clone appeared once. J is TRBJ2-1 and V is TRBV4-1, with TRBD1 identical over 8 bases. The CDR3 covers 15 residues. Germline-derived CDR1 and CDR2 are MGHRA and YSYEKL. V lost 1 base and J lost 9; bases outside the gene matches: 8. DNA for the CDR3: TGCGCCAGCAGCCAAGTAGGACAGGGAACCAGTGAGCAGTTCTTC. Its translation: CASSQVGQGTSEQFF.

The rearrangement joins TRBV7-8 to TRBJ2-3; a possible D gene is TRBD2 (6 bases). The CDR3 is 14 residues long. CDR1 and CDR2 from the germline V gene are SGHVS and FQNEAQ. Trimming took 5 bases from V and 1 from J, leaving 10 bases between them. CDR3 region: CASSLPGGTDTQYF. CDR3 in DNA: TGTGCCAGCAGCCTCCCGGGGGGCACAGATACGCAGTATTTT.

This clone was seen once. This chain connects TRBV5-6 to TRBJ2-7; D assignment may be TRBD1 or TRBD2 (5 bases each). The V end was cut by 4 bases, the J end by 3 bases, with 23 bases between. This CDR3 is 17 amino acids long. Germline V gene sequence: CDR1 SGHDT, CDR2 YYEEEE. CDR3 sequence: CASSPYPGAGLFYEQYF. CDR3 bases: TGTGCCAGCAGCCCTTACCCCGGGGCCGGATTATTCTACGAGCAGTACTTC.

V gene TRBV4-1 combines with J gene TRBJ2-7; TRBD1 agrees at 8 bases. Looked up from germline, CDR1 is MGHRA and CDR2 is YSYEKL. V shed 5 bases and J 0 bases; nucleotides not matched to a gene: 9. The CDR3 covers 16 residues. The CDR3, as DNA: TGCGCCAGCAGCTCAACCGGGACAGGTATCTCCTACGAGCAGTACTTC. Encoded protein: CASSSTGTGISYEQYF.

In DNA, the CDR3 is TGTGCCAGCAGCAGGGTTGCCACCGGGGAGCTGTTTTTT. Translated: CASSRVATGELFF. The chain is built from TRBV28 and TRBJ2-2; tentative D call: TRBD1 (5 bases). This CDR3 region has 13 residues. Germline values: CDR1 MDHEN, CDR2 SYDVKM. The V and J ends lost 6 bases and 4 bases respectively, with 9 bases between them.

The CDR3: CASSPRQGAEQYF. Written as DNA, the CDR3 is TGTGCCAGCAGCCCCAGACAGGGGGCCGAGCAGTACTTC. The chain joins TRBV11-2 to TRBJ2-7, with 10 bases matching TRBD1. This CDR3 is built from 13 residues. The germline gives CDR1 SGHAT, CDR2 FQNNGV. After removal of 5 bases from V and 6 bases from J, the junction contained 4 bases not matched to a gene. Together with reference TRBV11-2 and TRBJ2-7, the CDR3 gives the full variable domain: EAGVAQSPRYKIIEKRQSVAFWCNPISGHATLYWYQQILGQGPKLLIQFQNNGVVDDSQLPKDRFSAERLKGVDSTLKIQPAKLEDSAVYLCASSPRQGAEQYFGPGTRLTVT.

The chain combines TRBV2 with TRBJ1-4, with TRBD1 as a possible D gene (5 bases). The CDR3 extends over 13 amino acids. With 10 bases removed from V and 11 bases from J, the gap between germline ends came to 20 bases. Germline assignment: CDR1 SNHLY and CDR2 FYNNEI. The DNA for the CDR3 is TGTGCCACCCGCACGGGGGTACCGGCGAAACTGTTTTTT. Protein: CATRTGVPAKLFF.

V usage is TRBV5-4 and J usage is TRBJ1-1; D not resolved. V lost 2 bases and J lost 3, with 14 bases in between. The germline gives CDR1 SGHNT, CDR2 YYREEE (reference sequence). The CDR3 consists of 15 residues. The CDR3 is CASSFLKVRDTEAFF. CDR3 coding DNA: TGTGCCAGCAGCTTTCTTAAGGTGCGGGACACTGAAGCTTTCTTT.

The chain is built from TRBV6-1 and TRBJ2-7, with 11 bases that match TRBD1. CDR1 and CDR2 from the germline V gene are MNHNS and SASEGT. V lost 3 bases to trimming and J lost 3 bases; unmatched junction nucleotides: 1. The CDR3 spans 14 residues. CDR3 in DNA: TGTGCCAGCAGTGAGGGGACAGGGGGCTACGAGCAGTACTTC. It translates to CASSEGTGGYEQYF.

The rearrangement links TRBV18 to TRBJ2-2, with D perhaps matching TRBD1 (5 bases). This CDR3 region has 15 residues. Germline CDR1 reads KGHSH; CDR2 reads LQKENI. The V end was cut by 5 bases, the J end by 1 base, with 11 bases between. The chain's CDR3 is CASSSWGRNTGELFF. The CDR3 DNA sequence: TGTGCCAGCTCAAGCTGGGGCCGGAACACCGGGGAGCTGTTTTTT.